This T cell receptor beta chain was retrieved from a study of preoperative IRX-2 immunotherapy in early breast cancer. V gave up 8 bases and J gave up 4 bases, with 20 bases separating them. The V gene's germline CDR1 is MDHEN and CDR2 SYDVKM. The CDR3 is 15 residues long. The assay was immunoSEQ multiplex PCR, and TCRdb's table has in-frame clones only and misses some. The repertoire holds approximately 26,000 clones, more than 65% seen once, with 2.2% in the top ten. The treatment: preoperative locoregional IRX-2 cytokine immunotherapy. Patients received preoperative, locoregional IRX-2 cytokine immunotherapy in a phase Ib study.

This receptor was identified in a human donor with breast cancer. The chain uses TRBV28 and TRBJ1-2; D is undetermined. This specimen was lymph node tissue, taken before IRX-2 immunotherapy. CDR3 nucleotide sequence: TGTGCCAGCCGAAGCGATAGGCGGAATACCTATGGCTACACCTTC. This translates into CASRSDRRNTYGYTF.